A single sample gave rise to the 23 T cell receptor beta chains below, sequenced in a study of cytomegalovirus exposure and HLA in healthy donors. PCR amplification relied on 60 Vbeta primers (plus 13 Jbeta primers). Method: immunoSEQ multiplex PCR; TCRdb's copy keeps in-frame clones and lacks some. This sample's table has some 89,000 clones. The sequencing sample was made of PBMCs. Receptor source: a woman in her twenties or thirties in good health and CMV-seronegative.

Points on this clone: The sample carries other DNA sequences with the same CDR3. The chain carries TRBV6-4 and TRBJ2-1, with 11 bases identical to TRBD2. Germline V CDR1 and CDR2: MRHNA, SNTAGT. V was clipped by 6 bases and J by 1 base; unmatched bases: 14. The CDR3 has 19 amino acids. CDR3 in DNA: TGTGCCAGCAGCGACGGCGTTAGCGGGGGGGTGAGTTCCTACAATGAGCAGTTCTTC. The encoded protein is CASSDGVSGGVSSYNEQFF.

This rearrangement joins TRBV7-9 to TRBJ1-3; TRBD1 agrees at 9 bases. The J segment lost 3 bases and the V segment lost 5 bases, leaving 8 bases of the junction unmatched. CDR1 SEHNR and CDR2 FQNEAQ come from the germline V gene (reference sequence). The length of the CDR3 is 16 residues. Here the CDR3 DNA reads TGTGCCAGCAGCCCGTCCGGGACAGGGAATGGAAACACCATATATTTT. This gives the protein CASSPSGTGNGNTIYF. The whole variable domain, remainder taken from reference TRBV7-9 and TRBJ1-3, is DTGVSQNPRHKITKRGQNVTFRCDPISEHNRLYWYRQTLGQGPEFLTYFQNEAQLEKSRLLSDRFSAERPKGSFSTLEIQRTEQGDSAMYLCASSPSGTGNGNTIYFGEGSWLTVV.

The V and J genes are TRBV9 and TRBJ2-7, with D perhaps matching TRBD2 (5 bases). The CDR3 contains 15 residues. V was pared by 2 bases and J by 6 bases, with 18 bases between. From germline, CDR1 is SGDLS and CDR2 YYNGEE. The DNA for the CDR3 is TGTGCCAGCAGCGTCGAAGGTACGGGGAAGAGCGAGCAGTACTTC. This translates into CASSVEGTGKSEQYF.

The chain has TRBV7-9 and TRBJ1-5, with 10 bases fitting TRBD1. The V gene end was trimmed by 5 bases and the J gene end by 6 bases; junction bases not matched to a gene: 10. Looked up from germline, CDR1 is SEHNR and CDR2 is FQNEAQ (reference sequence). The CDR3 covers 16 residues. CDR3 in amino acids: CASSRGTGVRSQPQHF. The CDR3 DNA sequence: TGTGCCAGCAGCCGAGGGACAGGGGTAAGAAGTCAGCCCCAGCATTTT.

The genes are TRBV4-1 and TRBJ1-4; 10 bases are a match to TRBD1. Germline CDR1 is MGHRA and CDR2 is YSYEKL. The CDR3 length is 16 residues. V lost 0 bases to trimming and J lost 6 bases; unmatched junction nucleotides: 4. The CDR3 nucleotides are TGCGCCAGCAGCCAAGAGAGGGGACAGGGGTATGAAAAACTGTTTTTT. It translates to CASSQERGQGYEKLFF.

CDR3 nucleotide sequence: TGTGCCAGCAGCGAAACCAGGGGAGAAGCTTTCTTT. Protein: CASSETRGEAFF. This chain joins TRBV27 and TRBJ1-1; maybe TRBD1 (6 bases). The CDR3 has 12 residues. Germline V gives CDR1 MNHEY, CDR2 SMNVEV (reference sequence). Between the trimmed V and J ends, which lost 6 bases and 8 bases, there was a span of 13 bases.

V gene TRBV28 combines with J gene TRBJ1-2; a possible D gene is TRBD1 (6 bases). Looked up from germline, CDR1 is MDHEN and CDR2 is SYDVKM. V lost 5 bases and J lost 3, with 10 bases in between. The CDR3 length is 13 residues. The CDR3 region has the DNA TGTGCCAGCAGTCCCAACAGGGACTATGGCTACACCTTC. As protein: CASSPNRDYGYTF.

The CDR3 is CASSQFDRGQTQYF. In DNA, the CDR3 is TGCGCCAGCAGCCAATTTGACAGGGGACAGACCCAGTACTTC. The V gene is TRBV4-1, the J gene TRBJ2-5, with 8 positions matching TRBD1. CDR3 size: 14 residues. Germline V CDR1 and CDR2: MGHRA, YSYEKL. With V trimmed by 2 bases and J by 6 bases, 5 bases remained unmatched.

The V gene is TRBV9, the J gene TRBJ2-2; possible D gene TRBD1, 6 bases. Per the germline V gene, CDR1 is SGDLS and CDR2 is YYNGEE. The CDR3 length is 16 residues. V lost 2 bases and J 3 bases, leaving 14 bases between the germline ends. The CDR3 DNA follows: TGTGCCAGCAGCGTTGGTCTGGGGGCGCACACCGGGGAGCTGTTTTTT. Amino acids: CASSVGLGAHTGELFF.

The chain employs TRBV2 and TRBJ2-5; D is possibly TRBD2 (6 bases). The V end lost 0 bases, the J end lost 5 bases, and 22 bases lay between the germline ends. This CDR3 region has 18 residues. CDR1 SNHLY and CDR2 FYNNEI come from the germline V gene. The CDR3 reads CASSEAPGDSVLEETQYF. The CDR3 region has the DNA TGTGCCAGCAGTGAAGCGCCGGGGGATAGTGTCCTGGAGGAGACCCAGTACTTC.

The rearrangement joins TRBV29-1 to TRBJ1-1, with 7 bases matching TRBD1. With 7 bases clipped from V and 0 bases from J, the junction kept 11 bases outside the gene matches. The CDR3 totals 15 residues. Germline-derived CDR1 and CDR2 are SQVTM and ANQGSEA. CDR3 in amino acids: CSGKQGWAMNTEAFF. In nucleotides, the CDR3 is TGCAGCGGAAAACAGGGGTGGGCGATGAACACTGAAGCTTTCTTT.

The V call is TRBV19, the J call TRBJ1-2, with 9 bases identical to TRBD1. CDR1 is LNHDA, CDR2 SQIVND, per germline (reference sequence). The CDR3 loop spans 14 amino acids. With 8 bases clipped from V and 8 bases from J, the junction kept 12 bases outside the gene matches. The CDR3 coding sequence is TGTGCCAGTGAGCGGGACAGGGACAGAAGGGGCTACACCTTC. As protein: CASERDRDRRGYTF.

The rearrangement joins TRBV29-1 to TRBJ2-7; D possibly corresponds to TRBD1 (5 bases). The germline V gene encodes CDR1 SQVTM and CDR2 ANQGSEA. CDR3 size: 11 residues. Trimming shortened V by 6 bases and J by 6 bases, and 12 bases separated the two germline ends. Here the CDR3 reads CSVGRVAEQYF. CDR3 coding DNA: TGCAGCGTGGGCAGGGTTGCCGAGCAGTACTTC.

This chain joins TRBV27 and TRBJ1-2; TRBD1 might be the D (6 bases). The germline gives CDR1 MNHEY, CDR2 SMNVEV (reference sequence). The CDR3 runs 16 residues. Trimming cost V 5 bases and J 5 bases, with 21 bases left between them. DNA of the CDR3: TGTGCCAGCAGTGCACACTTGGACAGAACTATTTATGGCTACACCTTC. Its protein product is CASSAHLDRTIYGYTF.

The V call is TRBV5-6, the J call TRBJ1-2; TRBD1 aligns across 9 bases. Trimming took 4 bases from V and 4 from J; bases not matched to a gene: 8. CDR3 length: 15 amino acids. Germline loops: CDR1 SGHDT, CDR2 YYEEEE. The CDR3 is CASSRGQGGFYGYTF. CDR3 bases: TGTGCCAGCAGCAGGGGACAGGGAGGCTTCTATGGCTACACCTTC.

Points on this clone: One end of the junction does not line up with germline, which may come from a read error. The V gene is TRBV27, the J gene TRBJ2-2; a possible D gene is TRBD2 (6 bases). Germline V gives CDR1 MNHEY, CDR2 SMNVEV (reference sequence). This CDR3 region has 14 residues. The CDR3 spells CASSLMQNTGGLFF. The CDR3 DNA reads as TGTGCCAGCAGTTTAATGCAGAACACCGGGGGGCTGTTTTTT.

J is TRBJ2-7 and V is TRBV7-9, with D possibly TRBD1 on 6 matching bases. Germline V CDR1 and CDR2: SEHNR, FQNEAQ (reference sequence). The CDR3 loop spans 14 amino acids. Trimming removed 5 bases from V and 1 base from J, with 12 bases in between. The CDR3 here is CASSRDRLSYEQYF. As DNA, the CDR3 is TGTGCCAGCAGCCGAGACAGGCTATCCTACGAGCAGTACTTC.

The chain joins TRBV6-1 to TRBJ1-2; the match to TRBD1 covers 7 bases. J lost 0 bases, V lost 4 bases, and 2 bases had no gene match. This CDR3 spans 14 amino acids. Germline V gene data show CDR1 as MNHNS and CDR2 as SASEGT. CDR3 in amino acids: CASSGGTANYGYTF. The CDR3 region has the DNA TGTGCCAGCAGTGGAGGGACAGCTAACTATGGCTACACCTTC.

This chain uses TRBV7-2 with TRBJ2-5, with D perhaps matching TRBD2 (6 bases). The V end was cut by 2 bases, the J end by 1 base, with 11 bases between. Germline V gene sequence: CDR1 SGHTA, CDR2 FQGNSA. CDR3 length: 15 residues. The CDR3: CASSLYGTPQETQYF. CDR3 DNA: TGTGCCAGCAGCTTATACGGGACTCCCCAAGAGACCCAGTACTTC.

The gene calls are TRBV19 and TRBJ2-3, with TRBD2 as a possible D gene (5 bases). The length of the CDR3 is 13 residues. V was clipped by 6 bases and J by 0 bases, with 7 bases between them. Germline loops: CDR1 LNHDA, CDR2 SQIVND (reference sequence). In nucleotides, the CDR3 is TGTGCCAGTAGCGGGATTAGCACAGATACGCAGTATTTT. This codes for CASSGISTDTQYF. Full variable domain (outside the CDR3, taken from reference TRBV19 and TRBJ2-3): DGGITQSPKYLFRKEGQNVTLSCEQNLNHDAMYWYRQDPGQGLRLIYYSQIVNDFQKGDIAEGYSVSREKKESFPLTVTSAQKNPTAFYLCASSGISTDTQYFGPGTRLTVL.

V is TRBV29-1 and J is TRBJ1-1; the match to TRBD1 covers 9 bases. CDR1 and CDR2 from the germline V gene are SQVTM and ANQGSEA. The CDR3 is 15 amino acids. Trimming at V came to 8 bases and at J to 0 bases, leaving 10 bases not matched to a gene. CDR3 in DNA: TGCAGCTCTGAGGGACAGGGAACCATGAACACTGAAGCTTTCTTT. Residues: CSSEGQGTMNTEAFF.

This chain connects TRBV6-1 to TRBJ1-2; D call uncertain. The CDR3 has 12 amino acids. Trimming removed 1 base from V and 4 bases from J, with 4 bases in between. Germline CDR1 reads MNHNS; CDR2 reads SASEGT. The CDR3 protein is CASSEGAYGYTF. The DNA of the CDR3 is TGTGCCAGCAGTGAAGGCGCCTATGGCTACACCTTC.

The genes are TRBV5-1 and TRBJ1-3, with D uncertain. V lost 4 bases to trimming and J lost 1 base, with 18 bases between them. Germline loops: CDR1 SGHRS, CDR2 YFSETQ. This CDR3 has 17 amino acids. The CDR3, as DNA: TGCGCCAGCAGCCCCGAACGACCGGGAGCATCTGGAAACACCATATATTTT. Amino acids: CASSPERPGASGNTIYF. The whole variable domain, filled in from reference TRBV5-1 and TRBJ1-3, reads KAGVTQTPRYLIKTRGQQVTLSCSPISGHRSVSWYQQTPGQGLQFLFEYFSETQRNKGNFPGRFSGRQFSNSRSEMNVSTLELGDSALYLCASSPERPGASGNTIYFGEGSWLTVV.